This T cell receptor (beta chain) is from a study of T cells after yellow fever vaccination. Study-level points and caveats: Only a small proportion of the clonotypes turned up in both the CD4 and the CD8 compartments, likely arising from convergent recombination.

This clonotype has just a few counts. What it binds is not known. TCRdb reanalysed the 5' RACE reads using MiXCR and keeps one entry per CDR3 protein. This table holds 300,000 to 400,000 distinct CDR3 sequences, under 5% found once. Trimming pared 2 bases from V and 0 bases from J, leaving 14 bases between. This CDR3 is 17 amino acids long. Per germline, CDR1 MNHNY and CDR2 SVGAGI (reference sequence). The sample consisted of PBMCs, taken 5 days after the yellow fever booster vaccination. The J gene is TRBJ1-3, the V gene TRBV6-6, with a possible D match to TRBD1 (6 bases). The receptor was derived from a man aged 18-30 years who received the YFV17D yellow fever vaccine. The CDR3 protein is CASSYAGTMSSGNTIYF. CDR3 bases: TGTGCCAGCAGTTACGCGGGGACAATGAGCTCTGGAAACACCATATATTTT.